Listed here is a single TCR beta chain. Its antigen is not known. The data were produced by immunoSEQ multiplex PCR, yet TCRdb's version contains in-frame clones alone and is incomplete. Of approximately 120,000 clones listed, around 92% were seen once; the top ten hold 4.2%. This entry is derived from a study of T cell responses to AZD1222 COVID-19 vaccine. Looking at the study overall: Second-dose recipients at about 4 or about 12 weeks were treated as one pooled group.

Findings and limits, study-wide: There were mostly white British donors and more females than males, and clonal diversity was possibly underestimated. Recipients of AZD1222 seropositive at baseline numbered only 5 to 7.

The CDR3 sequence is 16 residues long. The germline V gene has CDR1 MGHRA and CDR2 YSYEKL. Trimming stripped 4 bases from V and 1 base from J, with 11 bases between. The chain couples TRBV4-1 to TRBJ2-6; D gene uncertain. The input for sequencing was peripheral blood, taken on day 0 of AZD1222 vaccination. The sequence was collected from an adult in good health. The CDR3 region is CASSPGPRSGANVLTF. The CDR3 coding sequence is TGCGCCAGCAGCCCGGGCCCACGATCTGGGGCCAACGTCCTGACTTTC.